This record concerns one T cell receptor (beta chain) sequence. This entry belongs to a study of T cell responses to AZD1222 COVID-19 vaccine. Assay used: immunoSEQ multiplex PCR; TCRdb lists only in-frame clones, some missing. Of around 99,000 clones in the sample, about 90% were seen once. Looked up from germline, CDR1 is SGHTA and CDR2 is FQGNSA. V shed 5 bases, J shed 11 bases, and the junction held 12 bases outside the gene matches. The CDR3 consists of 14 residues. The TCR comes from an adult who received the AZD1222 COVID-19 vaccine. The sequences come from peripheral blood, collected 28 days after the second AZD1222 dose. V is TRBV7-2 and J is TRBJ1-2, with TRBD1 matching over 9 bases. The CDR3 DNA reads as TGTGCCAGCAGCCCCTCGGACAGGGGACGGTGGTACACCTTC. Residues: CASSPSDRGRWYTF.